Presented here are 20 T cell receptor beta chains from one specimen sequenced in a study of beta chain features in type 1 diabetes. Study-wide results and limits: Patients with Type 1 diabetes showed moderately but significantly shorter TCRB CDR3s in all four CD4+ subsets.

No antigen is known for these receptors. The isolated RNA, all of it, was reverse transcribed, so expressed TCRB transcripts were what got sequenced. Only in-frame clones appear in the TCRdb table, and some are missing; sequencing was by immunoSEQ multiplex PCR. The data hold about 120,000 clones, with less than 20% observed a single time. Sequencing was performed on central memory CD4+ T cells from blood. The receptors derive from a man aged 25 to 40 with type 1 diabetes.

This chain connects TRBV7-2 to TRBJ2-3; D gene uncertain. CDR3 size: 14 residues. Germline-derived CDR1 and CDR2 are SGHTA and FQGNSA. V lost 6 bases and J 1 base, leaving 11 bases between the germline ends. The CDR3 reads CASSLAVGTDTQYF. CDR3 nucleotides: TGTGCCAGCAGTTTGGCGGTCGGCACAGATACGCAGTATTTT.

The rearrangement uses TRBV30 and TRBJ2-2; the match to TRBD1 covers 8 bases. This CDR3 region has 15 residues. Germline assignment: CDR1 GTSNPN and CDR2 SVGIG (reference sequence). Losses at the gene ends were 0 bases for V and 2 bases for J; bases not matched to a gene: 2. The CDR3 nucleotides read TGTGCCTGGAGTGTGCCAGGGGGCAACACCGGGGAGCTGTTTTTT. As protein: CAWSVPGGNTGELFF. Together with reference TRBV30 and TRBJ2-2, the CDR3 gives the full variable domain: SQTIHQWPATLVQPVGSPLSLECTVEGTSNPNLYWYRQAAGRGLQLLFYSVGIGQISSEVPQNLSASRPQDRQFILSSKKLLLSDSGFYLCAWSVPGGNTGELFFGEGSRLTVL.

The chain recombines TRBV9 with TRBJ2-1, with a tentative D call TRBD1 (6 bases). The CDR3 sequence is 14 residues long. V shed 1 base and J shed 4 bases, with 9 bases lying between them. Germline V gene data show CDR1 as SGDLS and CDR2 as YYNGEE. The CDR3 protein is CASSVSDRYNEQFF. DNA of the CDR3: TGTGCCAGCAGCGTAAGCGACAGGTACAATGAGCAGTTCTTC.

This clone was detected only a few times. The chain has TRBV4-2 and TRBJ2-6, with D perhaps matching TRBD1 or TRBD2 (5 bases each). Germline CDR1 and CDR2: LGHNA and YNFKEQ. This CDR3 has 16 amino acids. V was pared by 4 bases and J by 2 bases, with 12 bases between. CDR3 nucleotide sequence: TGTGCCAGCAGCCCCGGGGCCGGGGCTGGGGCCAACGTCCTGACTTTC. Its protein product is CASSPGAGAGANVLTF.

In its sample, this clone was seen a few times. The chain is built from TRBV5-1 and TRBJ2-1; tentative D call: TRBD1 (6 bases). This CDR3 region has 16 residues. The ends were cut back, 3 bases at V and 5 bases at J, with 18 bases in the middle. CDR1 and CDR2 from the germline V gene are SGHRS and YFSETQ. CDR3 nucleotide sequence: TGCGCCAGCAGCTCCGCGGCCGGGACAAAGGACAATGAGCAGTTCTTC. Protein sequence: CASSSAAGTKDNEQFF.

The chain recombines TRBV29-1 with TRBJ2-3, with 8 bases matching TRBD1. The CDR3 is made up of 16 amino acids. The junction had 5 bases not matched to a gene; V was cut back by 0 bases and J by 0 bases. CDR1 and CDR2 (germline): SQVTM, ANQGSEA. This CDR3 is CSVEDRDRRSTDTQYF. DNA for the CDR3: TGCAGCGTTGAAGATCGGGACAGGAGAAGCACAGATACGCAGTATTTT.

Only a few counts were recorded for this clone. The chain is built from TRBV4-2 and TRBJ2-5; 13 bases are shared with TRBD2. The germline V gene has CDR1 LGHNA and CDR2 YNFKEQ. The CDR3 runs to 16 residues. V trimming: 6 bases; J trimming: 0 bases; junction bases outside the gene matches: 4. The CDR3 DNA reads as TGTGCCAGCAGGGGAGGACTAGCGGGGGACCAAGAGACCCAGTACTTC. Its protein product is CASRGGLAGDQETQYF.

The chain recombines TRBV29-1 with TRBJ2-7; the D call may be TRBD1 or TRBD2 (6 bases each). Trimming cost V 6 bases and J 7 bases, with 22 bases left between them. This CDR3 comprises 14 residues. Germline V CDR1 and CDR2: SQVTM, ANQGSEA. The CDR3 loop reads CSVKTVAGAGEQYF. The CDR3 nucleotides read TGCAGCGTAAAGACGGTTGCAGGGGCGGGGGAGCAGTACTTC.

Only a few counts were recorded for this clone. The rearrangement links TRBV9 to TRBJ1-5, with 11 bases identical to TRBD1. Germline CDR1 SGDLS, CDR2 YYNGEE. This CDR3 comprises 16 residues. V trimming: 0 bases; J trimming: 4 bases; junction bases outside the gene matches: 3. CDR3 DNA sequence: TGTGCCAGCAGCGTAGACGGACAGGGGGCGAATCAGCCCCAGCATTTT. Translating it yields CASSVDGQGANQPQHF.

In its sample, this clone was seen a few times. The chain joins TRBV29-1 to TRBJ2-6; tentative D call: TRBD1 (6 bases). CDR1 and CDR2 (germline): SQVTM, ANQGSEA. Trimming removed 2 bases at V and 3 bases at J, with 11 bases between. This CDR3 is built from 15 residues. CDR3 DNA: TGCAGCGTTGAAAGTACAGGGTATGGGGCCAACGTCCTGACTTTC. Residues: CSVESTGYGANVLTF.

This clone turned up a few times. The same CDR3 can be traced to other DNA sequences in this sample. CDR3 amino acids: CASSIGSQETQYF. For the CDR3, the DNA is TGTGCCAGTAGTATCGGCAGCCAAGAGACCCAGTACTTC. The chain uses TRBV19 and TRBJ2-5; D not certain. The germline CDR1 and CDR2 sequences are LNHDA and SQIVND (reference sequence). V gave up 3 bases and J gave up 1 base, with 6 bases separating them. The CDR3 consists of 13 residues.

This clone was counted only a few times. V gene TRBV5-5 combines with J gene TRBJ1-3; D gene ambiguous. Trimming removed 0 bases at V and 4 bases at J, with 8 bases between. Per the germline V gene, CDR1 is SGHKS and CDR2 is YYEKEE (reference sequence). This CDR3 contains 14 residues. In DNA form, the CDR3 reads TGTGCCAGCAGCTTGGGGGAGATCGGAAACACCATATATTTT. It yields the protein CASSLGEIGNTIYF.

In regard to this clone: Germline and junction disagree at one end, which may indicate a read error. The same CDR3 also results from other DNA sequences found in this sample. The V and J genes are TRBV6-5 and TRBJ1-2; 7 bases agree with TRBD1. The CDR3 extends over 13 amino acids. Germline values: CDR1 MNHEY, CDR2 SVGAGI. The CDR3 here is CASSEGGNYGYTF. The CDR3 DNA reads as TGTGCGAGCAGCGAAGGGGGCAACTATGGCTACACCTTC.

The chain has TRBV6-1 and TRBJ2-7; 14 bases are shared with TRBD2. CDR3 length equals 16 residues. Germline CDR1 MNHNS, CDR2 SASEGT. Trimming took 0 bases from V and 6 from J; bases not matched to a gene: 4. This CDR3 reads CASSEAHGLAGGEQYF. The DNA of the CDR3 is TGTGCCAGCAGTGAAGCTCATGGACTAGCGGGAGGCGAGCAGTACTTC.

This clone was recorded a few times. J is TRBJ2-1 and V is TRBV4-3, with a weak D call TRBD1 (5 bases). This CDR3 comprises 16 residues. CDR1 LGHNA and CDR2 YSLEER come from the germline V gene. The V and J ends lost 4 bases and 5 bases respectively, with 18 bases between them. The DNA of the CDR3 is TGCGCCAGCAGCCCCCTCGGGCAGGGTTTAGACAATGAGCAGTTCTTC. It codes for CASSPLGQGLDNEQFF.

This clone was seen ten or more times. The V and J genes are TRBV7-2 and TRBJ1-2, with a tentative D call TRBD1 (5 bases). V lost 5 bases to trimming and J lost 4 bases, with 11 bases between them. The CDR3 contains 13 residues. Germline CDR1 and CDR2: SGHTA and FQGNSA. The CDR3 loop reads CASSRDASYGYTF. CDR3 DNA sequence: TGTGCCAGCAGCCGGGACGCATCCTATGGCTACACCTTC.

The chain is built from TRBV7-9 and TRBJ1-1; D not resolved. Trimming took off 4 bases at V and 1 base at J, with 7 bases between the two ends. The CDR3 has 13 residues. Germline values: CDR1 SEHNR, CDR2 FQNEAQ (reference sequence). DNA of the CDR3: TGTGCCAGCAGCTCCCAACCGAACACTGAAGCTTTCTTT. The encoded protein is CASSSQPNTEAFF. The full variable domain, completed using reference TRBV7-9 and TRBJ1-1, is DTGVSQNPRHKITKRGQNVTFRCDPISEHNRLYWYRQTLGQGPEFLTYFQNEAQLEKSRLLSDRFSAERPKGSFSTLEIQRTEQGDSAMYLCASSSQPNTEAFFGQGTRLTVV.

This clone was detected ten times or more. This chain links TRBV9 with TRBJ1-1; tentative D call: TRBD1 (6 bases). Germline CDR1 is SGDLS and CDR2 is YYNGEE. This CDR3 contains 13 residues. V was shortened by 2 bases and J by 4 bases, with 9 bases between the two germline ends. The DNA for the CDR3 is TGTGCCAGCAGCGTTCAGGGGTTCACTGAAGCTTTCTTT. Its protein product is CASSVQGFTEAFF. The variable domain in full, completed from reference TRBV9 and TRBJ1-1, reads DSGVTQTPKHLITATGQRVTLRCSPRSGDLSVYWYQQSLDQGLQFLIQYYNGEERAKGNILERFSAQQFPDLHSELNLSSLELGDSALYFCASSVQGFTEAFFGQGTRLTVV.

The V and J genes are TRBV30 and TRBJ1-3; the match to TRBD1 covers 7 bases. Germline lookup yields CDR1 GTSNPN and CDR2 SVGIG (reference sequence). This CDR3 spans 16 amino acids. The V segment lost 0 bases and the J segment 0 bases; nucleotides outside the gene matches: 5. The chain's CDR3 is CAWSVGQTSSGNTIYF. DNA for the CDR3: TGTGCCTGGAGTGTGGGACAGACAAGCTCTGGAAACACCATATATTTT.

V is TRBV9 and J is TRBJ1-4; no definite D call. CDR1 and CDR2 from the germline V gene are SGDLS and YYNGEE. The CDR3 consists of 14 residues. Trimming removed 3 bases at V and 7 bases at J, with 13 bases between. CDR3 DNA: TGTGCCAGCAGCGCCGGGGTATTGGGTGAAAAACTGTTTTTT. Translating gives CASSAGVLGEKLFF.